Below, one TCR beta chain is given with its context. Authors' analysis steps: For nucleated cells, counts were estimated from reference gene primer amplification. The assay was immunoSEQ multiplex PCR, and TCRdb's table has in-frame clones only and misses some. V and J calls and clone size follow that table, whereas D and trimming were derived from the DNA. The sample comprises 200,000 to 250,000 clones, 88% of which are singletons, and roughly 2.7% rests with the top ten. The data derive from a study of blood T cell repertoires in COVID-19. About the research overall: The United States, Italy and Spain were the sources of the acute and convalescent COVID-19 samples.

In germline, CDR1 is MNHNS, CDR2 SASEGT. After removal of 3 bases from V and 3 bases from J, the junction contained 7 bases not matched to a gene. This CDR3 comprises 16 residues. Participants reported their clinical history, and cohort assignment relied on those reports. The TCR sequence derives from a woman in her 30s who had recovered from COVID-19. The sample comprised PBMCs or T cells enriched from blood (not recorded which). The chain combines TRBV6-1 with TRBJ1-3, with 8 bases that match TRBD1. The CDR3 loop reads CASSDYTTGVGNTIYF. The DNA for the CDR3 is TGTGCCAGCAGTGATTATACGACAGGGGTTGGAAACACCATATATTTT.